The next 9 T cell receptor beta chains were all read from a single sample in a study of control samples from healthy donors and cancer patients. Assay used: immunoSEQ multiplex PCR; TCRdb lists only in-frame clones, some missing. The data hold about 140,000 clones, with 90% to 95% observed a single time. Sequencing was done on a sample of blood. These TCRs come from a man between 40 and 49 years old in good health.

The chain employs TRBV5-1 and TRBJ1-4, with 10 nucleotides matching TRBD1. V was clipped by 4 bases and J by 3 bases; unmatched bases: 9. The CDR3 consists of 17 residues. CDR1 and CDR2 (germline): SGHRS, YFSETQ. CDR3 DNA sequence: TGCGCCAGCAGCGCAGGGACAGGGGCGCAGGCTAATGAAAAACTGTTTTTT. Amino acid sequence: CASSAGTGAQANEKLFF.

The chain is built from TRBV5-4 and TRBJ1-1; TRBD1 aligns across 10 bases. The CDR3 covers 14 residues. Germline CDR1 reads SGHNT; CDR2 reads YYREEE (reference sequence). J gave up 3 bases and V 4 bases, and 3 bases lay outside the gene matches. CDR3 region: CASSETGGDTEAFF. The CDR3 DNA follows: TGTGCCAGCAGCGAGACAGGGGGCGACACTGAAGCTTTCTTT.

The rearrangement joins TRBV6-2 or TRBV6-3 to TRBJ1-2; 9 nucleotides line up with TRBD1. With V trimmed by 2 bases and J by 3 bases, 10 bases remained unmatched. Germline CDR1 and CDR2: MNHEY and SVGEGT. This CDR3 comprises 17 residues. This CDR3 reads CASSYTPGDRVYYGYTF. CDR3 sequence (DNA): TGTGCCAGCAGTTACACCCCCGGGGACAGGGTCTACTATGGCTACACCTTC.

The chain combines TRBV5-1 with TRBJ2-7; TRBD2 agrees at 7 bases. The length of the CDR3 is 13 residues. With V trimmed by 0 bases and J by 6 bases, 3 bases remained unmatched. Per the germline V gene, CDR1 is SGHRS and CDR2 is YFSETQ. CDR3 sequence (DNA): TGCGCCAGCAGCTTGGATTGGGGGGGCGAGCAGTACTTC. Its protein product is CASSLDWGGEQYF.

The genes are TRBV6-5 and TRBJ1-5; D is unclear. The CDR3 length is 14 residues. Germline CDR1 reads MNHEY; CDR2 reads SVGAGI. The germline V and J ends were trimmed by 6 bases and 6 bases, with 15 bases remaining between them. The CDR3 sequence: CASSSYGGGQPQHF. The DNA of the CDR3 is TGTGCCAGCAGCTCCTACGGAGGAGGTCAGCCCCAGCATTTT.

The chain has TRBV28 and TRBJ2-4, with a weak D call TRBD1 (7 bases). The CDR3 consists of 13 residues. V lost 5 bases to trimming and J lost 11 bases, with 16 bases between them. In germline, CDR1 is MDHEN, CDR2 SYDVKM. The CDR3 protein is CASSRAGQPVQYF. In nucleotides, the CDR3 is TGTGCCAGCAGTAGGGCGGGACAGCCTGTTCAGTACTTC.

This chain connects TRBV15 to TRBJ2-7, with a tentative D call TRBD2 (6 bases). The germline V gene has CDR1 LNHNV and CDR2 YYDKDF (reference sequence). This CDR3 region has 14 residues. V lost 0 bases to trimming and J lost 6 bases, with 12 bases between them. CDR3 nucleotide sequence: TGTGCCACCAGCAGAGAAGGGCAGGGAGGCGAGCAGTACTTC. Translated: CATSREGQGGEQYF. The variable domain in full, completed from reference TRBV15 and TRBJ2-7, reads DAMVIQNPRYQVTQFGKPVTLSCSQTLNHNVMYWYQQKSSQAPKLLFHYYDKDFNNEADTPDNFQSRRPNTSFCFLDIRSPGLGDTAMYLCATSREGQGGEQYFGPGTRLTVT.

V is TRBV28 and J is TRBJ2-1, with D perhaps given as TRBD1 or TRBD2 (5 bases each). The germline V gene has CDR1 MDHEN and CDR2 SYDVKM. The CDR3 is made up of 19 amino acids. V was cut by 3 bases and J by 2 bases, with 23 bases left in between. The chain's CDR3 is CASSFRGQMRVAPYNEQFF. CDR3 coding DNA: TGTGCCAGCAGTTTTAGGGGTCAAATGAGGGTTGCACCCTACAATGAGCAGTTCTTC.

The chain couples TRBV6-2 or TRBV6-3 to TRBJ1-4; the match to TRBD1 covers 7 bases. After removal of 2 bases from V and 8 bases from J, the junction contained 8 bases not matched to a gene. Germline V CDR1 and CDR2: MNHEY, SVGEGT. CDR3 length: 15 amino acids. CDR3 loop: CASSYLRQGGEKLFF. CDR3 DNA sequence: TGTGCCAGCAGTTACCTGAGACAGGGTGGAGAAAAACTGTTTTTT.